What follows are 9 T cell receptor beta chains derived from one specimen sequenced in a study of shared clonotypes between healthy human individuals. Method: immunoSEQ multiplex PCR; TCRdb's copy keeps in-frame clones and lacks some. The sample includes roughly 720,000 clones, about 92% seen only once; the top ten take about 33%. Sequenced: memory CD8+ T cells from PBMCs. Subset meaning: CD45RO+ cells pooled with CCR7-negative TemRA cells. Receptors were obtained from a man aged 18 to 30 in good health. Some clones in this sample may be carry-over from other donors' samples.

The chain is built from TRBV11-2 and TRBJ2-1; the D is unclear. The V and J ends lost 2 bases and 2 bases respectively, with 13 bases between them. The CDR3 is 16 amino acids. Looked up from germline, CDR1 is SGHAT and CDR2 is FQNNGV. Here the CDR3 DNA reads TGTGCCAGCAGCTTATCTGTGACTTCACCCTACAATGAGCAGTTCTTC. Translated: CASSLSVTSPYNEQFF.

The DNA for the CDR3 is TGTGCCAGCAGCCAGTTAGTGGGATCCATTAACTATGGCTACACCTTC. It codes for CASSQLVGSINYGYTF. The V and J genes are TRBV16 and TRBJ1-2, with D hard to call. There are 16 residues in the CDR3. In germline, CDR1 is KGHSY, CDR2 FQNENV. The V end was cut by 3 bases, the J end by 1 base, with 15 bases between. Drawing the rest from reference TRBV16 and TRBJ1-2, the complete variable domain is GEEVAQTPKHLVRGEGQKAKLYCAPIKGHSYVFWYQQVLKNEFKFLISFQNENVFDETGMPKERFSAKCLPNSPCSLEIQATKLEDSAVYFCASSQLVGSINYGYTFGSGTRLTVV.

The V gene is TRBV11-2, the J gene TRBJ1-5, with no clear D. The CDR3 spans 13 residues. V was cut by 0 bases and J by 5 bases, with 5 bases left in between. Germline values: CDR1 SGHAT, CDR2 FQNNGV. Written as DNA, the CDR3 is TGTGCCAGCAGCTTAGAGCCGCATCAGCCCCAGCATTTT. It encodes CASSLEPHQPQHF.

This clone is a singleton in its sample. The chain employs TRBV9 and TRBJ1-2, with D possibly TRBD1 on 6 matching bases. V lost 0 bases, J lost 8 bases, and 20 bases lay in between. Germline V gives CDR1 SGDLS, CDR2 YYNGEE. This CDR3 is 16 amino acids long. The CDR3 loop is CASSVGGGANFPGYTF. CDR3 in DNA: TGTGCCAGCAGCGTAGGAGGGGGAGCCAACTTCCCCGGCTACACCTTC.

The V call is TRBV6-1, the J call TRBJ2-1, with 10 positions matching TRBD1. V was clipped by 3 bases and J by 4 bases; unmatched bases: 6. From germline, CDR1 is MNHNS and CDR2 SASEGT. The CDR3 runs to 16 residues. The chain's CDR3 is CASSDPTGGQYNEQFF. In DNA form, the CDR3 reads TGTGCCAGCAGTGATCCGACAGGGGGCCAGTACAATGAGCAGTTCTTC.

The CDR3 coding sequence is TGTGCCAGCAGTTTTTATGGACGGCGGGGAGAGACCCAGTACTTC. Translated, it gives CASSFYGRRGETQYF. The V gene is TRBV27, the J gene TRBJ2-5; D is possibly TRBD2 (6 bases). Looked up from germline, CDR1 is MNHEY and CDR2 is SMNVEV (reference sequence). There are 15 residues in the CDR3. V was pared by 3 bases and J by 4 bases, with 15 bases between.

The chain carries TRBV18 and TRBJ1-1; TRBD1 aligns across 12 bases. The trim removed 3 bases at V and 5 bases at J, leaving 7 bases unmatched. The CDR3 contains 16 residues. Germline V gene lookup returns CDR1 KGHSH and CDR2 LQKENI. The CDR3 loop reads CASSPGTGGERTEAFF. Written as DNA, the CDR3 is TGTGCCAGCTCACCCGGGACAGGGGGCGAGCGGACTGAAGCTTTCTTT.

The J gene is TRBJ2-7, the V gene TRBV7-9; the D is unclear. In germline, CDR1 is SEHNR, CDR2 FQNEAQ (reference sequence). The CDR3 covers 12 residues. V lost 1 base and J 5 bases, leaving 6 bases between the germline ends. The CDR3 here is CASSLDGDEQYF. The CDR3 DNA follows: TGTGCCAGCAGCTTAGATGGGGACGAGCAGTACTTC.

The chain carries TRBV7-8 and TRBJ2-1, with a tentative D call TRBD2 (5 bases). The V gene lost 2 bases and the J gene lost 6 bases, with 14 bases spanning the gap. This CDR3 has 15 residues. The germline V gene encodes CDR1 SGHVS and CDR2 FQNEAQ. The CDR3: CASSLTREWGNEQFF. In nucleotides, the CDR3 is TGTGCCAGCAGCTTAACGAGGGAGTGGGGCAATGAGCAGTTCTTC.